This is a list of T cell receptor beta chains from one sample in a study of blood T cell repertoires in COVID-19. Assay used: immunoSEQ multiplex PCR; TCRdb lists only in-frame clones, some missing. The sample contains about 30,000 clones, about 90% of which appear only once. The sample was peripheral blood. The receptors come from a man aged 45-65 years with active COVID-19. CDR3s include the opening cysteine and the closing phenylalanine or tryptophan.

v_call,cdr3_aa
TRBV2,CASSWEGTGNQPQHF
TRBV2,CASTIRADTQYF
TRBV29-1,CSAGEAFF
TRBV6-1,CASSEAHRGRLKDSPLHF
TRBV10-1,CASSEGHRPEKLFF
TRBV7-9,CASSPIAGGPGNEQYF
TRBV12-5,CASGQHRQGATANSNQPQHF
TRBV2,CASSGVAGGPDSTDTQYF
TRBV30,CAWSGQGAQVNTEAFF
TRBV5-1,CASSLGDITNYGYTF